The 31 T cell receptor beta chains given below trace back to one sample, sequenced in a study of technical replicates of blood from a few donors. Repertoires were generated with immunoSEQ multiplex PCR, while TCRdb's copy carries only in-frame clones and drops some. The table has some 70,000 clones, nearly 98% seen once. Sequenced material: T cells isolated from PBMCs. Receptor source: a human donor in good health.

This sequence joins TRBV4-1 and TRBJ2-2, with TRBD1 as a possible D gene (5 bases). V was trimmed by 3 bases and J by 0 bases, leaving 11 bases between them. The CDR3 contains 16 residues. CDR1 MGHRA and CDR2 YSYEKL come from the germline V gene. CDR3 in DNA: TGCGCCAGCAGCCATCCCAGGGAACCGAACACCGGGGAGCTGTTTTTT. Its translation is CASSHPREPNTGELFF.

The V call is TRBV6-6, the J call TRBJ1-2, with D perhaps matching TRBD1 (5 bases). The CDR3 is 11 residues long. The germline V and J ends were trimmed by 7 bases and 6 bases, with 9 bases remaining between them. Germline V lookup: CDR1 MNHNY, CDR2 SVGAGI (reference sequence). The CDR3 DNA reads TGTGCCAGCAACCCGGGGGATGGCTACACCTTC. Translation: CASNPGDGYTF.

The V call is TRBV28, the J call TRBJ1-3, with TRBD1 matching 11 bases. Germline lookup yields CDR1 MDHEN and CDR2 SYDVKM. V lost 8 bases to trimming and J lost 8 bases; unmatched junction nucleotides: 8. The CDR3 extends over 14 amino acids. CDR3 amino acids: CASETGTGGHTIYF. CDR3 in DNA: TGTGCCAGCGAGACGGGGACAGGGGGGCACACCATATATTTT.

V and J are TRBV6-5 and TRBJ2-1, with TRBD2 identical over 8 bases. Germline V gene data show CDR1 as MNHEY and CDR2 as SVGAGI. Trimming at V came to 0 bases and at J to 2 bases, leaving 3 bases not matched to a gene. The CDR3 length is 16 residues. The CDR3: CASSYSSGGTYNEQFF. As DNA, the CDR3 is TGTGCCAGCAGTTACTCTTCGGGGGGGACCTACAATGAGCAGTTCTTC.

The genes are TRBV5-4 and TRBJ1-4; D gene uncertain. The CDR3 loop spans 15 amino acids. Germline V CDR1 and CDR2: SGHNT, YYREEE (reference sequence). Trimming left V 4 bases short and J 0 bases short, with 10 bases between. CDR3 nucleotide sequence: TGTGCCAGCAGCCCCAATGTTGCAACTAATGAAAAACTGTTTTTT. This gives the protein CASSPNVATNEKLFF. Filled out from reference TRBV5-4 and TRBJ1-4, the complete variable domain reads ETGVTQSPTHLIKTRGQQVTLRCSSQSGHNTVSWYQQALGQGPQFIFQYYREEENGRGNFPPRFSGLQFPNYSSELNVNALELDDSALYLCASSPNVATNEKLFFGSGTQLSVL.

The V and J genes are TRBV28 and TRBJ2-2; TRBD2 might be the D (5 bases). The germline gives CDR1 MDHEN, CDR2 SYDVKM. This CDR3 region has 13 residues. V dropped 6 bases and J dropped 8 bases, with 13 bases sitting between them. CDR3 in amino acids: CASSPAGVGELFF. The CDR3 DNA reads as TGTGCCAGCAGCCCGGCCGGGGTTGGGGAGCTGTTTTTT.

The chain employs TRBV6-5 and TRBJ1-3; 11 bases are shared with TRBD1. V lost 5 bases and J lost 4; bases outside the gene matches: 4. This CDR3 region has 15 residues. Germline-derived CDR1 and CDR2 are MNHEY and SVGAGI. The CDR3 coding sequence is TGTGCCAGCAGTATCGGGACAGGGGGAGGAAACACCATATATTTT. Amino acid sequence: CASSIGTGGGNTIYF.

In DNA form, the CDR3 reads TGTGCCAGCAGCCCTAGCTACAATGAGCAGTTCTTC. Translated, it gives CASSPSYNEQFF. The chain carries TRBV4-2 and TRBJ2-1; D uncertain. Germline V gene lookup returns CDR1 LGHNA and CDR2 YNFKEQ. The CDR3 contains 12 residues. V gave up 4 bases and J gave up 3 bases, with 4 bases separating them.

J is TRBJ2-5 and V is TRBV5-4; no reliable D call. V dropped 2 bases and J dropped 2 bases, with 10 bases sitting between them. CDR3 length equals 14 residues. From germline, CDR1 is SGHNT and CDR2 YYREEE (reference sequence). CDR3 loop: CASSFRLVQETQYF. CDR3 nucleotide sequence: TGTGCCAGCAGCTTCCGGTTGGTACAAGAGACCCAGTACTTC.

This chain uses TRBV7-9 with TRBJ1-1, with D hard to call. V was shortened by 2 bases and J by 5 bases, with 9 bases between the two germline ends. The germline V gene encodes CDR1 SEHNR and CDR2 FQNEAQ (reference sequence). CDR3 size: 13 residues. CDR3 sequence (DNA): TGTGCCAGCAGCTTACCGCGTATGACTGAAGCTTTCTTT. The encoded protein is CASSLPRMTEAFF.

The chain uses TRBV7-3 and TRBJ2-1, with D possibly being TRBD2 (6 bases). Between the trimmed V and J ends, which lost 1 base and 4 bases, there was a span of 14 bases. CDR1 and CDR2 from the germline V gene are SGHTA and FQGTGA. The CDR3 length is 16 residues. In DNA, the CDR3 is TGTGCCAGCAGCTTAAATATGGCGGAGGGTTACAATGAGCAGTTCTTC. Translated, it gives CASSLNMAEGYNEQFF.

The CDR3 bases are TGTGCCATCAGTGCTGGGGACAGAAAACCTGAAGCTTTCTTT. Translation gives CAISAGDRKPEAFF. The chain is built from TRBV10-3 and TRBJ1-1, with 7 nucleotides matching TRBD1. This CDR3 spans 14 amino acids. J gave up 6 bases and V 4 bases, and 8 bases lay outside the gene matches. Germline CDR1 and CDR2: ENHRY and SYGVKD.

This clone came up once. The chain joins TRBV5-8 to TRBJ2-4, with 11 bases identical to TRBD1. Germline CDR1 is SGHTS and CDR2 is YDEGEE. The ends lost 10 bases at V and 3 bases at J; junction bases unmatched: 9. The CDR3 is 15 residues long. The CDR3 DNA is TGTGCCGGAGATCGGGACAGGGGGGACAAAAACATTCAGTACTTC. Translated, it gives CAGDRDRGDKNIQYF. The full variable domain, rest sourced from reference TRBV5-8 and TRBJ2-4, is EAGVTQSPTHLIKTRGQQATLRCSPISGHTSVYWYQQALGLGLQFLLWYDEGEERNRGNFPPRFSGRQFPNYSSELNVNALELEDSALYLCAGDRDRGDKNIQYFGAGTRLSVL.

The chain combines TRBV30 with TRBJ2-3; 7 bases are a match to TRBD2. J gave up 5 bases and V 2 bases, and 10 bases lay outside the gene matches. CDR3 length: 15 residues. CDR1 and CDR2 (germline): GTSNPN, SVGIG (reference sequence). DNA of the CDR3: TGTGCCTGGAGTCGGGGATGGGGAGGGCAAGATACGCAGTATTTT. Protein sequence: CAWSRGWGGQDTQYF.

The chain recombines TRBV19 with TRBJ1-1; no definite D call. Germline V gives CDR1 LNHDA, CDR2 SQIVND (reference sequence). Trimming removed 1 base at V and 1 base at J, with 4 bases between. The CDR3 spans 13 residues. The CDR3 loop reads CASSIGGNTEAFF. The CDR3, as DNA: TGTGCCAGTAGTATAGGAGGGAACACTGAAGCTTTCTTT.

The rearrangement uses TRBV7-6 and TRBJ2-7; TRBD2 aligns across 12 bases. CDR3 length: 15 amino acids. V shed 3 bases, J shed 2 bases, and the junction held 2 bases outside the gene matches. Germline assignment: CDR1 SGHVS and CDR2 FNYEAQ. The CDR3 region is CASSFRLAGAYEQYF. The DNA for the CDR3 is TGTGCCAGCAGCTTTCGACTAGCGGGAGCCTACGAGCAGTACTTC.

V usage is TRBV5-4 and J usage is TRBJ2-3, with a weak D call TRBD2 (5 bases). Germline V CDR1 and CDR2: SGHNT, YYREEE (reference sequence). CDR3 length equals 14 residues. V dropped 1 base and J dropped 6 bases, with 12 bases sitting between them. Here the CDR3 DNA reads TGTGCCAGCAGCTTGTCTCGGGGAGCGGATACGCAGTATTTT. Translated, it gives CASSLSRGADTQYF.

J is TRBJ1-5 and V is TRBV7-2, with 10 positions matching TRBD1. The CDR3 has 14 residues. With V trimmed by 3 bases and J by 5 bases, 1 base remained unmatched. The germline V gene has CDR1 SGHTA and CDR2 FQGNSA. CDR3: CASSFGTGDQPQHF. As DNA, the CDR3 is TGTGCCAGCAGCTTCGGGACAGGGGATCAGCCCCAGCATTTT.

This clone has a single count. The V and J genes are TRBV7-3 and TRBJ2-2; 13 bases line up with TRBD2. CDR3 length: 18 residues. The V and J ends lost 1 base and 6 bases, in that order; junction bases with no gene match: 8. The germline V gene has CDR1 SGHTA and CDR2 FQGTGA. The CDR3 reads CASSLRTSGSSLAGELFF. Here the CDR3 DNA reads TGTGCCAGCAGCTTAAGGACTAGCGGGAGCAGTTTGGCCGGGGAGCTGTTTTTT.

The chain links TRBV30 to TRBJ2-2; TRBD2 matches at 9 bases. CDR1 is GTSNPN, CDR2 SVGIG, per germline (reference sequence). This CDR3 contains 16 residues. After removal of 2 bases from V and 7 bases from J, the junction contained 11 bases not matched to a gene. DNA for the CDR3: TGTGCCTGGAGTCTCACTAGCGGGCGGATGGGCGGGGAGCTGTTTTTT. Amino acid sequence: CAWSLTSGRMGGELFF. Complete variable domain (other parts from reference TRBV30 and TRBJ2-2): SQTIHQWPATLVQPVGSPLSLECTVEGTSNPNLYWYRQAAGRGLQLLFYSVGIGQISSEVPQNLSASRPQDRQFILSSKKLLLSDSGFYLCAWSLTSGRMGGELFFGEGSRLTVL.

This rearrangement joins TRBV1 to TRBJ2-5; TRBD2 is the table's D call, not checked against the DNA. TRBV1 is shown as a pseudogene. The CDR3 runs to 16 residues. DNA of the CDR3: TGCACCAGCAGCCAAGATCCTAAGCGGGAGCTAGAGACCCAGTACTTC. This encodes CTSSQDPKRELETQYF.

This sequence joins TRBV6-5 and TRBJ2-5; TRBD2 is a possible D gene (5 bases). In germline, CDR1 is MNHEY, CDR2 SVGAGI. The CDR3 runs 14 residues. The germline V and J ends were trimmed by 5 bases and 1 base, with 11 bases remaining between them. The DNA of the CDR3 is TGTGCCAGCAGTACCCCGGCGGGCCAAGAGACCCAGTACTTC. Residues: CASSTPAGQETQYF.

This chain joins TRBV7-2 and TRBJ2-5; the D gene is possibly TRBD1 (6 bases). Trimming left V 5 bases short and J 5 bases short, with 12 bases between. The CDR3 runs to 13 residues. The V gene's germline CDR1 is SGHTA and CDR2 FQGNSA. This chain's CDR3 is CASSRKGEETQYF. The CDR3 DNA follows: TGTGCCAGCAGCCGCAAGGGGGAGGAGACCCAGTACTTC. Full variable domain (outside the CDR3, taken from reference TRBV7-2 and TRBJ2-5): GAGVSQSPSNKVTEKGKDVELRCDPISGHTALYWYRQSLGQGLEFLIYFQGNSAPDKSGLPSDRFSAERTGGSVSTLTIQRTQQEDSAVYLCASSRKGEETQYFGPGTRLLVL.

The chain combines TRBV19 with TRBJ1-5, with D hard to call. The CDR3 is 14 residues long. The germline gives CDR1 LNHDA, CDR2 SQIVND (reference sequence). Trimming left V 3 bases short and J 6 bases short, with 12 bases between. As DNA, the CDR3 is TGTGCCAGTAGTATCCGGGGAAGATTTCAGCCCCAGCATTTT. Its translation: CASSIRGRFQPQHF.

The V call is TRBV7-8, the J call TRBJ2-7; 11 nucleotides line up with TRBD1. Germline V gene data show CDR1 as SGHVS and CDR2 as FQNEAQ. V shed 4 bases, J shed 3 bases, and the junction held 2 bases outside the gene matches. The CDR3 covers 14 residues. CDR3 sequence (DNA): TGTGCCAGCAGCTGGGGACAGGGGGACTACGAGCAGTACTTC. Its translation: CASSWGQGDYEQYF.

J is TRBJ2-7 and V is TRBV6-1; 7 bases align to TRBD1. V shed 10 bases and J 2 bases; nucleotides not matched to a gene: 8. The CDR3 is 13 amino acids. Germline V gene sequence: CDR1 MNHNS, CDR2 SASEGT. CDR3: CATRQGTTYEQYF. CDR3 DNA: TGTGCCACCCGACAGGGAACTACCTACGAGCAGTACTTC.

The chain is built from TRBV5-6 and TRBJ1-2; TRBD1 is a possible D gene (6 bases). The V end lost 4 bases, the J end lost 8 bases, and 9 bases lay between the germline ends. This CDR3 has 11 residues. Germline CDR1 and CDR2: SGHDT and YYEEEE. The CDR3 reads CASSGRGGYTF. CDR3 nucleotides: TGTGCCAGCAGCGGCAGGGGCGGCTACACCTTC.

The chain's CDR3 is CASSVEGAGGNEQFF. The CDR3 bases are TGTGCCAGCAGCGTAGAAGGAGCAGGGGGGAATGAGCAGTTCTTC. V and J are TRBV9 and TRBJ2-1, with D possibly matching TRBD1 (7 bases). CDR1 is SGDLS and CDR2 is YYNGEE in the germline V gene. The length of the CDR3 is 15 residues. V lost 0 bases and J lost 7, with 14 bases in between.

The V call is TRBV5-1, the J call TRBJ1-2, with D hard to call. This CDR3 region has 13 residues. Germline V gene sequence: CDR1 SGHRS, CDR2 YFSETQ. Trimming cost V 1 base and J 2 bases, with 6 bases left between them. The CDR3 sequence: CASSLNGNYGYTF. DNA of the CDR3: TGCGCCAGCAGCTTGAACGGGAACTATGGCTACACCTTC.

Note on this clone: At one end the junction does not follow the germline gene, possibly because of a read error. J is TRBJ2-7 and V is TRBV11-2, with a weak D call TRBD2 (6 bases). The CDR3 extends over 12 amino acids. CDR1 and CDR2 from the germline V gene are SGHAT and FQNNGV. The DNA of the CDR3 is TGTGCCAGCGGCTTGGAGGGAGGCGAGCAGTACTTC. Protein product: CASGLEGGEQYF. Full variable domain (remainder filled in from reference TRBV11-2 and TRBJ2-7): EAGVAQSPRYKIIEKRQSVAFWCNPISGHATLYWYQQILGQGPKLLIQFQNNGVVDDSQLPKDRFSAERLKGVDSTLKIQPAKLEDSAVYLCASGLEGGEQYFGPGTRLTVT.

The rearrangement links TRBV5-5 to TRBJ2-7; D perhaps matches TRBD1 (6 bases). The germline gives CDR1 SGHKS, CDR2 YYEKEE (reference sequence). The V end lost 4 bases, the J end lost 1 base, and 15 bases lay between the germline ends. This CDR3 has 15 amino acids. CDR3 DNA: TGTGCCAGCAGCGTGGAGTGGACAGTTTCCTACGAGCAGTACTTC. Translating gives CASSVEWTVSYEQYF.